Given below is one T cell receptor (beta chain) in context. This sample is part of a study of T-cell reconstitution after alpha-beta-depleted transplantation in children. Unique molecular identifiers were used to barcode this TCRbeta library. TCRdb used MiXCR to reprocess the PCR reads, holding one entry per CDR3 protein. The sample holds 380,000 or so distinct CDR3 sequences, about 14% seen once. In germline, CDR1 is SNHLY, CDR2 FYNNEI. The length of the CDR3 is 16 residues. V lost 4 bases and J lost 5; bases outside the gene matches: 9. This TCR was sampled from a human donor who donated a stem cell graft to a child with Fanconi anemia. The specimen was PBMCs, collected from the stem cell graft. The chain employs TRBV2 and TRBJ2-3, with TRBD2 identical over 10 bases. The DNA of the CDR3 is TGTGCCAGCAGTGTGGGTAGCGGGGGGCTAGAAGATACGCAGTATTTT. Translation: CASSVGSGGLEDTQYF. Combining the CDR3 with reference TRBV2 and TRBJ2-3 gives the whole variable domain EPEVTQTPSHQVTQMGQEVILRCVPISNHLYFYWYRQILGQKVEFLVSFYNNEISEKSEIFDDQFSVERPDGSNFTLKIRSTKLEDSAMYFCASSVGSGGLEDTQYFGPGTRLTVL.